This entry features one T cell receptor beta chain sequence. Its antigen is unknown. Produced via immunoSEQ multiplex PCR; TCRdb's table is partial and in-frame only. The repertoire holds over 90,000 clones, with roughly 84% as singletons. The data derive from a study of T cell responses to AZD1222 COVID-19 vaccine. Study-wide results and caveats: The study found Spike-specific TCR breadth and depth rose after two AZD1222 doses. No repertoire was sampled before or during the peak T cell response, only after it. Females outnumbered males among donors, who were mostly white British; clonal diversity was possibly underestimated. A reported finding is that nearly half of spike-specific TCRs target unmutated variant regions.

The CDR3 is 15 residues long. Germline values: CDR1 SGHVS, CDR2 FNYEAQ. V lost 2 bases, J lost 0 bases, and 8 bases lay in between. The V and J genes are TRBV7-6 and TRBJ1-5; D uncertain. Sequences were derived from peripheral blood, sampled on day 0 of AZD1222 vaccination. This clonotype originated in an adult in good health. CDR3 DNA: TGTGCCAGCAGCTTAACCCACAGTAGCAATCAGCCCCAGCATTTT. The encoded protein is CASSLTHSSNQPQHF.